The present entry profiles one T cell receptor (beta chain) with its context. Its antigen remains unknown. This entry belongs to a study of cytomegalovirus exposure and HLA in healthy donors. On the study more broadly: T cells numbering around 170 million yielded around 120 million unique TCR beta sequences in an earlier analysis.

PCR was performed using 60 Vbeta and 13 Jbeta primers. Data came from immunoSEQ multiplex PCR; TCRdb stores just in-frame clones and leaves some out. The specimen's table records about 200,000 clones. Study observations and caveats: When analyzed later, a missense DCLRE1C variant was found to be linked to TCR beta V- and J-gene trimming. Presence/absence analyses treated sequencing depth as roughly uniform across donors.

The source is a girl aged 2-10 years in good health and CMV-seropositive. What was sequenced was PBMCs.

CDR3 nucleotide sequence: TGCGCCAGCAGCCCCGGGACAGGGATATCGTACGAGCAGTACTTC. The encoded protein is CASSPGTGISYEQYF. The J gene is TRBJ2-7, the V gene TRBV5-1, with 9 bases fitting TRBD1. Germline CDR1 and CDR2: SGHRS and YFSETQ. The V and J ends lost 4 bases and 4 bases, in that order; junction bases with no gene match: 9. The CDR3 consists of 15 residues. The entire variable domain, with the rest obtained from reference TRBV5-1 and TRBJ2-7, is as follows: KAGVTQTPRYLIKTRGQQVTLSCSPISGHRSVSWYQQTPGQGLQFLFEYFSETQRNKGNFPGRFSGRQFSNSRSEMNVSTLELGDSALYLCASSPGTGISYEQYFGPGTRLTVT.